This T cell receptor (beta chain) appears in the sequencing data of a study of cytomegalovirus exposure and HLA in healthy donors. Across the study: T cells numbering about 179 million yielded some 100 million unique TCR beta sequences in an earlier analysis.

Researchers ran the PCR with 60 Vbeta and 13 Jbeta primers. Only in-frame clones appear in the TCRdb table, and some are missing; sequencing was by immunoSEQ multiplex PCR. This sample has hundreds of thousands of clones, with over 70% found just once. There are 15 residues in the CDR3. Per germline, CDR1 SGHRS and CDR2 YFSETQ. Unmatched junction bases numbered 9, after V lost 0 bases and J lost 9 bases. General observations from the study: TCR beta V- and J-gene trimming was later associated with a missense DCLRE1C variant.

With respect to this clone: Its antigen is undetermined.

This TCR was sampled from a woman aged 60-70 years in good health and CMV-seropositive. The sample was PBMCs. The V and J genes are TRBV5-1 and TRBJ2-1; 7 bases are shared with TRBD2. The CDR3 loop is CASSLGLATVGEQFF. The CDR3 DNA reads as TGCGCCAGCAGCTTGGGACTAGCCACTGTGGGTGAGCAGTTCTTC.